This is a list of T cell receptor beta chains from one sample in a study of blood T cell repertoires in COVID-19. Assay: immunoSEQ multiplex PCR; the TCRdb copy retains only in-frame clones and omits some. This table holds roughly 180,000 clones, 82% found once. The sequencing sample was made of peripheral blood. The receptors here all came from a woman of 80 years or more with active or convalescent COVID-19. Each CDR3 is given with its conserved first and last residue. The order of the fields is clone size, D gene, V gene, J gene, CDR3 DNA, CDR3 protein. A D gene is named only where the DNA matches it firmly. Rows give clone size only sometimes, using once, few, many, or a class for an expanded clone.

NA,NA,TRBV5-5,TRBJ1-1,TGTGCCAGCAGCTTGAGCCTGAACACTGAAGCTTTCTTT,CASSLSLNTEAFF
NA,NA,TRBV6-5,TRBJ2-1,TGTGCCAGCACTAATCCCCCGGAGCAGTTCTTC,CASTNPPEQFF
NA,NA,TRBV11-3,TRBJ2-1,TGTGCCAGCAGCCTAGGAAGCGGAACAAGCTCCTACAATGAGCAGTTCTTC,CASSLGSGTSSYNEQFF
NA,NA,TRBV11-3,TRBJ2-1,TGTGCCAGCAGCTTCGACACGAGCTCCTACAATGAGCAGTTCTTC,CASSFDTSSYNEQFF
NA,NA,TRBV10-3,TRBJ1-3,TGTGCCATCAGGGGGGACACTGACTCTGGAAACACCATATATTTT,CAIRGDTDSGNTIYF
NA,NA,TRBV7-8,TRBJ2-7,TGTGCCAGCAGCTTGGCAGGGTTGGGCGAGCAGTACTTC,CASSLAGLGEQYF
NA,TRBD1,TRBV27,TRBJ1-1,TGTGCCAGCAGTTTATATAGACAGGGCGAGTTTCGGGCTTTCTTT,CASSLYRQGEFRAFF
once,NA,TRBV4-1,TRBJ2-7,TGCGCCAGCAGCCCCGCGACAGGCCGCTCCTACGAGCAGTACTTC,CASSPATGRSYEQYF
NA,TRBD2,TRBV7-8,TRBJ2-1,TGTGCCAGCACCCGGACTAGCGCAAAGTACAATGAGCAGTTCTTC,CASTRTSAKYNEQFF
NA,NA,TRBV5-1,TRBJ2-1,TGCGCCAGCAGCTTGCAGGGGCATGAGCAGTTCTTC,CASSLQGHEQFF
NA,TRBD1,TRBV2,TRBJ2-2,TGTGCCAGCAAGGGACAGGGAACCGGGGAGCTGTTTTTT,CASKGQGTGELFF
NA,NA,TRBV19,TRBJ1-5,TGTGCCAGTAGTCGGGACTCCCTGCAACAGCCCCAGCATTTT,CASSRDSLQQPQHF
NA,NA,TRBV10-1,TRBJ1-1,TGCGCCAGCAGACAAAATTTGAACACTGAAGCTTTCTTT,CASRQNLNTEAFF
few,NA,TRBV10-2,TRBJ2-2,TGCGCCAGCAGTACGGTCTCGACCGGGGAGCTGTTTTTT,CASSTVSTGELFF
NA,TRBD1,TRBV18,TRBJ2-7,TGTGCCAGCTCAGTCAACCGGGACAGCAGGAACGAGCAGTACTTC,CASSVNRDSRNEQYF
NA,NA,TRBV4-1,TRBJ1-1,TGCGCCAGCAGCCAAGGTTGGGGGGAGGATTCTGAAGCTTTCTTT,CASSQGWGEDSEAFF
once,NA,TRBV9,TRBJ1-1,TGTGCCAGCAGCGTAATTGAAAGGGGGGGCCTGAACACTGAAGCTTTCTTT,CASSVIERGGLNTEAFF
NA,NA,TRBV24-1,TRBJ1-1,TGTGCCACCAGTCCCTACGGGAACACTGAAGCTTTCTTT,CATSPYGNTEAFF
few,TRBD1,TRBV3-1/TRBV3-2,TRBJ1-1,TGTGCCAGCAGCCGGAGGGACAGGGAAGCTTTCTTT,CASSRRDREAFF
few,TRBD1,TRBV4-2,TRBJ1-4,TGTGCCAGCAGCCAAACCGGGACAGGTAATGAAAAACTGTTTTTT,CASSQTGTGNEKLFF
NA,NA,TRBV6-5,TRBJ1-1,TGTGCCAGCAGTTATTACAGGAGATCCACTGAAGCTTTCTTT,CASSYYRRSTEAFF
NA,TRBD2,TRBV5-1,TRBJ2-3,TGCGCCAGCAGCCCCGGACTAGCGACGGATACGCAGTATTTT,CASSPGLATDTQYF
NA,NA,TRBV5-1,TRBJ1-4,TGCGCCAGCAGCCCCGGGAACCTCAGGGGAGAAAAACTGTTTTTT,CASSPGNLRGEKLFF
NA,NA,TRBV5-1,TRBJ1-1,TGCGCCAGTTCAGGCGTGAACACTGAAGCTTTCTTT,CASSGVNTEAFF
few,NA,TRBV18,TRBJ2-5,TGTGCCAGCTCACCAGCACTGAAAGAGACCCAGTACTTC,CASSPALKETQYF
NA,TRBD1,TRBV7-8,TRBJ1-3,TGTGCCAGCAGCCCCAGGACAGGGGGCGCAACTGGAAACACCATATATTTT,CASSPRTGGATGNTIYF
NA,NA,TRBV28,TRBJ1-1,TGTGCCAGCAGTTACAACGGTAGGGGGTGGACTGAAGCTTTCTTT,CASSYNGRGWTEAFF